Detailed here is one T cell receptor (beta chain). The target antigen is unknown. These data originate in a study of T cell repertoires in ileal Crohn's disease. Study results and caveats: Sorted CD8 T cells held more high-frequency clones than CD4. Compared with non-smokers, active smokers at surgery showed more clonal expansions.

Germline V gene data show CDR1 as SNHLY and CDR2 as FYNNEI. The J segment lost 2 bases and the V segment lost 7 bases, leaving 6 bases of the junction unmatched. The CDR3 covers 16 residues. Adults with ileal or ileocolonic Crohn's disease and an indication for resection were eligible. Per sample, roughly 500 nanograms of biopsy DNA were TCRB immunosequenced. The data were produced by immunoSEQ multiplex PCR, yet TCRdb's version contains in-frame clones alone and is incomplete. This table has approximately 6,700 clones, 85% to 95% appearing once. Input material: ileal tissue. The clonotype comes from an adult with Crohn's disease. The chain is built from TRBV2 and TRBJ2-6; TRBD1 agrees at 9 bases. The CDR3 region has the DNA TGTGCCAGCAACAGGGGGCGGGGAGCTGGGGCCAACGTCCTGACTTTC. It specifies CASNRGRGAGANVLTF.